What follows are 25 T cell receptor beta chains derived from one specimen sequenced in a study of blood T cell repertoires in COVID-19. Sequencing used immunoSEQ multiplex PCR; TCRdb keeps in-frame clones, though not all of them. The table has 150,000 to 200,000 clones, roughly 80% seen once. Sequenced material: PBMCs or T cells enriched from blood (not recorded which). The receptors here all came from a woman aged 50 to 60 who had recovered from COVID-19.

The chain has TRBV3-1 (or the pseudogene TRBV3-2) and TRBJ1-4, with 9 bases aligning to TRBD1. The ends lost 1 base at V and 10 bases at J; junction bases unmatched: 10. Germline lookup yields CDR1 LGHDT and CDR2 YNNKEL (reference sequence). The CDR3 is made up of 16 amino acids. DNA of the CDR3: TGTGCCAGCAGCCAAGTTTTCCCGGGACAGGGTGGAAAACTGTTTTTT. It specifies CASSQVFPGQGGKLFF.

The chain has TRBV14 and TRBJ1-1; D uncertain. CDR1 and CDR2 (germline): SGHDN, FVKESK. V was shortened by 4 bases and J by 7 bases, with 16 bases between the two germline ends. This CDR3 region has 14 residues. The CDR3 region is CASSLLGGWNEAFF. The CDR3 bases are TGTGCCAGCAGCCTCCTAGGCGGGTGGAATGAAGCTTTCTTT.

The rearrangement links TRBV24-1 to TRBJ2-2; 10 nucleotides align to TRBD1. The CDR3 is made up of 15 amino acids. Germline trimming cut 10 bases from V and 6 bases from J; bases unmatched to any gene: 10. CDR1 is KGHDR, CDR2 SFDVKD, per germline. The CDR3 DNA reads as TGTGCCACTGGACAGGGGGATCCCCTCGCCGGGGAGCTGTTTTTT. This sequence encodes CATGQGDPLAGELFF.

As for this clone: Other nucleotide sequences in the sample specify the same CDR3. V usage is TRBV28 and J usage is TRBJ1-2, with D hard to call. The germline CDR1 and CDR2 sequences are MDHEN and SYDVKM. V lost 2 bases and J 0 bases, leaving 7 bases between the germline ends. This CDR3 spans 14 amino acids. The CDR3 DNA is TGTGCCAGCAGTTTAGGCGGGGCTAACTATGGCTACACCTTC. Its protein product is CASSLGGANYGYTF.

The V call is TRBV19, the J call TRBJ1-4; maybe TRBD1 (5 bases). This CDR3 contains 15 residues. CDR1 and CDR2 (germline): LNHDA, SQIVND (reference sequence). The ends were cut back, 3 bases at V and 4 bases at J, with 12 bases in the middle. The CDR3 spells CASSIGVGVNEKLFF. CDR3 nucleotides: TGTGCCAGTAGTATTGGTGTAGGGGTTAATGAAAAACTGTTTTTT.

The table lists this clone with a count of one. The rearrangement links TRBV4-1 to TRBJ1-1, with a weak D call TRBD1 (5 bases). V was cut by 1 base and J by 3 bases, with 15 bases left in between. Per germline, CDR1 MGHRA and CDR2 YSYEKL. The CDR3 is 16 amino acids. The CDR3 loop is CASSQAQGTLDTEAFF. DNA of the CDR3: TGCGCCAGCAGCCAAGCTCAGGGCACTTTGGACACTGAAGCTTTCTTT.

This chain uses TRBV5-1 with TRBJ2-4, with a possible D match to TRBD1 (5 bases). CDR3 length: 16 residues. Germline loops: CDR1 SGHRS, CDR2 YFSETQ. V was shortened by 4 bases and J by 0 bases, with 14 bases between the two germline ends. CDR3 residues: CASSNGQGLAKNIQYF. CDR3 in DNA: TGCGCCAGCAGCAATGGACAAGGTCTAGCCAAAAACATTCAGTACTTC.

The genes are TRBV13 and TRBJ1-1, with 9 bases identical to TRBD1. Per the germline V gene, CDR1 is PRHDT and CDR2 is FYEKMQ (reference sequence). V was clipped by 5 bases and J by 5 bases; unmatched bases: 3. This CDR3 region has 13 residues. This CDR3 is CASSPGQGTEAFF. Here the CDR3 DNA reads TGTGCCAGCAGCCCGGGACAGGGAACTGAAGCTTTCTTT.

The chain joins TRBV19 to TRBJ2-7; 7 bases match TRBD2. The V and J ends lost 3 bases and 1 base, in that order; junction bases with no gene match: 12. This CDR3 region has 17 residues. Germline CDR1 LNHDA, CDR2 SQIVND (reference sequence). CDR3: CASSMGMRGGSSYEQYF. As DNA, the CDR3 is TGTGCCAGTAGTATGGGAATGAGGGGCGGGAGTTCCTACGAGCAGTACTTC.

The genes are TRBV2 and TRBJ1-1, with D maybe TRBD1 (5 bases). Germline CDR1 reads SNHLY; CDR2 reads FYNNEI. The V end lost 6 bases, the J end lost 0 bases, and 11 bases lay between the germline ends. The CDR3 totals 14 residues. CDR3 bases: TGTGCCAGCAGGGCAGGGTCCATGAACACTGAAGCTTTCTTT. Translation: CASRAGSMNTEAFF.

The chain uses TRBV13 and TRBJ1-1; 9 nucleotides agree with TRBD1. This CDR3 spans 13 amino acids. V lost 4 bases, J lost 4 bases, and 1 base stayed unmatched. Germline-derived CDR1 and CDR2 are PRHDT and FYEKMQ (reference sequence). The CDR3 is CASSSTGGTEAFF. CDR3 in DNA: TGTGCCAGCAGCTCGACAGGGGGCACTGAAGCTTTCTTT.

This clone was seen once. J is TRBJ1-4 and V is TRBV29-1; 7 positions agree with TRBD1. The germline gives CDR1 SQVTM, CDR2 ANQGSEA. This CDR3 is 13 amino acids long. V gave up 1 base and J gave up 10 bases; unmatched junction bases: 6. CDR3 loop: CSVEGQGPGKLFF. Written as DNA, the CDR3 is TGCAGCGTTGAAGGACAGGGACCCGGAAAACTGTTTTTT. The variable domain in full, completed from reference TRBV29-1 and TRBJ1-4, reads SAVISQKPSRDICQRGTSLTIQCQVDSQVTMMFWYRQQPGQSLTLIATANQGSEATYESGFVIDKFPISRPNLTFSTLTVSNMSPEDSSIYLCSVEGQGPGKLFFGSGTQLSVL.

The chain has TRBV4-2 and TRBJ1-2; TRBD1 is a possible D gene (5 bases). The CDR3 runs to 15 residues. Between the trimmed V and J ends, which lost 1 base and 4 bases, there was a span of 13 bases. CDR1 is LGHNA and CDR2 is YNFKEQ in the germline V gene. In DNA form, the CDR3 reads TGTGCCAGCAGCCAAGCAACCGGCCAGGGCTATGGCTACACCTTC. This codes for CASSQATGQGYGYTF.

The V call is TRBV19, the J call TRBJ2-1, with a weak D call TRBD1 (6 bases). Germline-derived CDR1 and CDR2 are LNHDA and SQIVND (reference sequence). Trimming took off 4 bases at V and 11 bases at J, with 18 bases between the two ends. The CDR3 has 14 amino acids. The CDR3 DNA reads as TGTGCCAGTAGTAAGGTGATGGAGAGGGGGAAGCAGTTCTTC. Protein: CASSKVMERGKQFF.

This chain links TRBV28 with TRBJ1-2, with TRBD1 identical over 7 bases. The CDR3 has 14 residues. V lost 4 bases to trimming and J lost 0 bases; unmatched junction nucleotides: 2. Germline V lookup: CDR1 MDHEN, CDR2 SYDVKM. The DNA for the CDR3 is TGTGCCAGCAGTTGGGACAGTTCTAACTATGGCTACACCTTC. It is translated as CASSWDSSNYGYTF.

CDR3: CASSPLAGGPRTDTQYF. In DNA, the CDR3 is TGTGCCAGCTCACCACTAGCGGGAGGGCCCCGTACAGATACGCAGTATTTT. The rearrangement joins TRBV18 to TRBJ2-3; 11 bases are shared with TRBD2. The germline V gene has CDR1 KGHSH and CDR2 LQKENI. There are 17 residues in the CDR3. V was pared by 1 base and J by 3 bases, with 6 bases of the junction left unmatched.

This rearrangement joins TRBV9 to TRBJ2-2; 7 bases match TRBD1. This CDR3 contains 14 residues. The germline V gene encodes CDR1 SGDLS and CDR2 YYNGEE. J gave up 4 bases and V 0 bases, and 0 bases lay outside the gene matches. The CDR3 DNA follows: TGTGCCAGCAGCGTAGGGACAGGCACCGGGGAGCTGTTTTTT. It encodes CASSVGTGTGELFF. The entire variable domain, with the rest obtained from reference TRBV9 and TRBJ2-2, is as follows: DSGVTQTPKHLITATGQRVTLRCSPRSGDLSVYWYQQSLDQGLQFLIQYYNGEERAKGNILERFSAQQFPDLHSELNLSSLELGDSALYFCASSVGTGTGELFFGEGSRLTVL.

The rearrangement links TRBV7-2 to TRBJ2-1; D gene unclear. This CDR3 has 13 residues. Per the germline V gene, CDR1 is SGHTA and CDR2 is FQGNSA. The ends were cut back, 6 bases at V and 4 bases at J, with 10 bases in the middle. The chain's CDR3 is CASSSDSYNEQFF. CDR3 bases: TGTGCCAGCAGTTCCGACTCGTACAATGAGCAGTTCTTC.

The CDR3 region is CASSQDRGQHLSTEAFF. The CDR3 DNA follows: TGTGCCAGCAGCCAAGATCGGGGACAGCATTTGTCCACTGAAGCTTTCTTT. This chain joins TRBV3-1 (or the pseudogene TRBV3-2) and TRBJ1-1; 7 bases fit TRBD1. The length of the CDR3 is 17 residues. CDR1 LGHDT and CDR2 YNNKEL come from the germline V gene (reference sequence). The J segment lost 4 bases and the V segment lost 0 bases, leaving 11 bases of the junction unmatched.

The chain uses TRBV12-5 and TRBJ2-5; D is unresolved. CDR1 and CDR2 from the germline V gene are LGHNT and FRNRAP. The CDR3 has 13 residues. The ends were cut back, 2 bases at V and 9 bases at J, with 13 bases in the middle. The CDR3 DNA reads as TGTGCTAGTGGTTTGCCGACTCCAGTAGCCCAGTACTTC. Translation gives CASGLPTPVAQYF.

This clone was seen once. This chain uses TRBV4-3 with TRBJ1-4; D is ambiguous. V was cut by 2 bases and J by 3 bases, with 7 bases left in between. The CDR3 has 14 residues. CDR1 and CDR2 (germline): LGHNA, YSLEER. The CDR3: CASSQQVANEKLFF. In DNA form, the CDR3 reads TGCGCCAGCAGCCAACAGGTAGCTAATGAAAAACTGTTTTTT.

The chain's CDR3 is CASSKRAGYGYTF. The CDR3 DNA follows: TGTGCCAGCAGTAAGCGGGCTGGCTATGGCTACACCTTC. The chain combines TRBV27 with TRBJ1-2, with D unresolved. The V end was cut by 5 bases, the J end by 4 bases, with 11 bases between. Germline-derived CDR1 and CDR2 are MNHEY and SMNVEV (reference sequence). The CDR3 runs 13 residues.

The chain joins TRBV7-2 to TRBJ2-3; 9 positions agree with TRBD1. V lost 5 bases to trimming and J lost 6 bases; unmatched junction nucleotides: 9. The CDR3 sequence is 15 residues long. CDR1 and CDR2 (germline): SGHTA, FQGNSA. The chain's CDR3 is CASSLGTGRGDTQYF. The CDR3 nucleotides are TGTGCCAGCAGCCTCGGGACAGGGAGGGGGGATACGCAGTATTTT.

The chain links TRBV12-2 to TRBJ2-7; TRBD2, the D gene given by the table, was not confirmed from the DNA. TRBV12-2 is a listed pseudogene. This CDR3 region has 15 residues. The CDR3, as DNA: TGTGCAAGTCGCTTAACGGGGGGTAAGACCTACGAGCAGTACTTC. Amino acids: CASRLTGGKTYEQYF.

The chain links TRBV4-3 to TRBJ2-3; unclear D gene. CDR1 and CDR2 from the germline V gene are LGHNA and YSLEER. V lost 1 base to trimming and J lost 8 bases, with 13 bases between them. This CDR3 is built from 14 residues. Written as DNA, the CDR3 is TGCGCCAGCAGCCAAGTTGTAGCCCAAGGTACGCAGTATTTT. It specifies CASSQVVAQGTQYF.